These T cell receptor beta chains were read from a single sample in a study of T cell responses to AZD1222 COVID-19 vaccine. Profiling relied on immunoSEQ multiplex PCR, and the TCRdb table lists in-frame clones only, not all of them. This sample yields 80,000 to 90,000 clones, of which more than 75% are seen a single time; approximately 3% belongs to the top ten. Sequencing used peripheral blood, obtained on day 0 of AZD1222 vaccination. These TCRs come from an adult in good health. Both conserved end residues are part of each CDR3. A D gene is named only where the DNA matches it firmly. A clone size is listed for some rows: how often the clone was seen (once, few, many), or a class if it is expanded.

>-|TRBV7-2|TRBJ2-1|14|-
TGTGCCAGCAGCTTAGGGGCCGTTGCTGAACGGTGGTTCTTC
CASSLGAVAERWFF
>-|TRBV5-5|TRBJ2-7|15|-
TGTGCCAGCAGCCCGCGATGGGACCGATCCTACGAGCAGTACTTC
CASSPRWDRSYEQYF
>-|TRBV9|TRBJ2-3|17|TRBD2
TGTGCCAGCAGCGCAGACCGGGGACTAGCGGCGTCTGATACGCAGTATTTT
CASSADRGLAASDTQYF
>-|TRBV24-1|TRBJ1-2|14|-
TGTGCCACCAGTTCGGGGAGAAATAACTATGGCTACACCTTC
CATSSGRNNYGYTF
>-|TRBV6-5|TRBJ1-2|12|-
TGTGCCAGCAGTAATCCCATCTATGGCTACACCTTC
CASSNPIYGYTF
>-|TRBV7-9|TRBJ2-2|12|-
TGTGCCAGCAGCTTAGGAGCCGGGGAGCTGTTTTTT
CASSLGAGELFF
>-|TRBV6-5|TRBJ1-1|13|-
TGTGCCAGCAGTTACGGAAGGGAGGATGAAGCTTTCTTT
CASSYGREDEAFF
>-|TRBV24-1|TRBJ2-3|13|-
TGTGCCACCAGTGATCCAGGTTTTGATACGCAGTATTTT
CATSDPGFDTQYF
>-|TRBV6-5|TRBJ2-2|15|-
TGTGCCAGCAGTTACTCCTTAAAATATACCGGGGAGCTGTTTTTT
CASSYSLKYTGELFF
>-|TRBV10-3|TRBJ2-7|18|TRBD2
TGTGCCACCTCCGAAGATCGACTAGCGGGAACTAAGTCCTACGAGCAGTACTTC
CATSEDRLAGTKSYEQYF
>-|TRBV7-2|TRBJ1-2|14|-
TGTGCCAGCAGCGGGTCCGGGAGGAACTATGGCTACACCTTC
CASSGSGRNYGYTF
>-|TRBV19|TRBJ1-5|16|TRBD1
TGTGCCAGTAGTACAGGAGGGACAGGGGGAAATCAGCCCCAGCATTTT
CASSTGGTGGNQPQHF
>-|TRBV7-9|TRBJ2-1|14|TRBD2
TGTGCCAGCACCGATAGCGGGAGTTTCGATGAGCAGTTCTTC
CASTDSGSFDEQFF
>few|TRBV7-9|TRBJ2-2|15|TRBD1
TGTGCCAGCAGCTTGGGGACAGGGGACACCGGGGAGCTGTTTTTT
CASSLGTGDTGELFF
>-|TRBV5-1|TRBJ1-6|13|TRBD1
TGCGCCAGCAGCACAGGGGAGAATTCACCCCTCCACTTT
CASSTGENSPLHF
>-|TRBV4-1|TRBJ1-6|17|-
TGCGCCAGCAGCCAATTTGAGGCGGGGGCTAGGAATTCACCCCTCCACTTT
CASSQFEAGARNSPLHF
>few|TRBV5-6|TRBJ1-2|14|-
TGTGCCAGCAGCTTAGGTCAGGGGAGCTATGGCTACACCTTC
CASSLGQGSYGYTF
>-|TRBV7-2|TRBJ2-3|15|-
TGTGCCAGCAGGGACTCAAGGACCCGCACAGATACGCAGTATTTT
CASRDSRTRTDTQYF